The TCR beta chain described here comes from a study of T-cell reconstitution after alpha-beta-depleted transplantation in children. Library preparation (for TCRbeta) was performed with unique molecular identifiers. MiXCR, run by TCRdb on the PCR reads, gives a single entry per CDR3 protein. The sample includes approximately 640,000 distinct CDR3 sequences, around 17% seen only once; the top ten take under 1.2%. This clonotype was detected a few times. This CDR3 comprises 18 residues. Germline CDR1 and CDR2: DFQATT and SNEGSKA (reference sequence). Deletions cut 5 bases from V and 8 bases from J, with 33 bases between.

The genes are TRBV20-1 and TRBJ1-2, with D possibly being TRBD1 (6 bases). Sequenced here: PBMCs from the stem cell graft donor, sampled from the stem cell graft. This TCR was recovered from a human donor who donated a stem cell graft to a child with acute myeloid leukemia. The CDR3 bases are TGCAGTGCTCAACCAAAACCGCCCTACAGGGACCCAGGGGAGGGCTACACCTTC. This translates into CSAQPKPPYRDPGEGYTF.